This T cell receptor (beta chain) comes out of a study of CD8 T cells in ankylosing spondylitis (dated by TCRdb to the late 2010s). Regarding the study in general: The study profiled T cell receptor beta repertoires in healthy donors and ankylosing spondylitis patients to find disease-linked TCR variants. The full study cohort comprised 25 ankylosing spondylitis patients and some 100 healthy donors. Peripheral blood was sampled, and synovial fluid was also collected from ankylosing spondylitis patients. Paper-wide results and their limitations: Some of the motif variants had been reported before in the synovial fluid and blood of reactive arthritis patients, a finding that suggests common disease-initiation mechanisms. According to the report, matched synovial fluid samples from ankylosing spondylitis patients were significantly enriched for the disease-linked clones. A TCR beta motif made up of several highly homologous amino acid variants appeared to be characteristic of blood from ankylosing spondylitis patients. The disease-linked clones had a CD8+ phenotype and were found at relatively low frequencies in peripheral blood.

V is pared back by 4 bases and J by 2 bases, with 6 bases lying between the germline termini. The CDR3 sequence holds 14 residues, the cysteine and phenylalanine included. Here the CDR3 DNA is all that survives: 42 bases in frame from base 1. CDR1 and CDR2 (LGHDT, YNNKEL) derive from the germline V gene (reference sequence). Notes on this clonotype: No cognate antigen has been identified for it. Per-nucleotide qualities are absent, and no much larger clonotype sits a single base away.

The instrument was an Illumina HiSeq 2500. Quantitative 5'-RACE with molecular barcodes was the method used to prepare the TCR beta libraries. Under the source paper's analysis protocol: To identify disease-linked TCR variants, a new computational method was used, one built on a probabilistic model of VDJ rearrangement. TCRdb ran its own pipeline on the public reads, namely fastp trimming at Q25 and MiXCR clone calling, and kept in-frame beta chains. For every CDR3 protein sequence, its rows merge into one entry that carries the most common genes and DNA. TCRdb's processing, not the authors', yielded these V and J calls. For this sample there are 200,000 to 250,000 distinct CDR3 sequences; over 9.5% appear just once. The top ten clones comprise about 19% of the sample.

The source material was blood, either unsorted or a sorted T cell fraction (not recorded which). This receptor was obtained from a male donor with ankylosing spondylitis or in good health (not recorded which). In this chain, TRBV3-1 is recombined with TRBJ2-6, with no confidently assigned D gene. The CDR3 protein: CASSRIPGANVLTF. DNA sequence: TGTGCCAGCAGCCGTATTCCTGGGGCCAACGTCCTGACTTTC.